This T cell receptor beta chain was identified during a study of blood T cell repertoires in COVID-19. The table lists this clone with a few counts. The protocol was immunoSEQ multiplex PCR, while the TCRdb copy is restricted to in-frame clones and leaves out a portion. The table lists fewer than 80,000 clones, around 90% of them singletons, with approximately 1% in the top ten. Germline CDR1 SNHLY, CDR2 FYNNEI. The CDR3 runs to 15 residues. V lost 6 bases, J lost 2 bases, and 5 bases stayed unmatched. The J gene is TRBJ2-2, the V gene TRBV2, with 8 bases lining up with TRBD2. What was sequenced was peripheral blood. The receptor's source is a man aged 65-85 years with acute or convalescent COVID-19. CDR3 protein: CASRTSGRNTGELFF. The CDR3 region has the DNA TGTGCCAGCAGAACTAGCGGCAGAAACACCGGGGAGCTGTTTTTT.